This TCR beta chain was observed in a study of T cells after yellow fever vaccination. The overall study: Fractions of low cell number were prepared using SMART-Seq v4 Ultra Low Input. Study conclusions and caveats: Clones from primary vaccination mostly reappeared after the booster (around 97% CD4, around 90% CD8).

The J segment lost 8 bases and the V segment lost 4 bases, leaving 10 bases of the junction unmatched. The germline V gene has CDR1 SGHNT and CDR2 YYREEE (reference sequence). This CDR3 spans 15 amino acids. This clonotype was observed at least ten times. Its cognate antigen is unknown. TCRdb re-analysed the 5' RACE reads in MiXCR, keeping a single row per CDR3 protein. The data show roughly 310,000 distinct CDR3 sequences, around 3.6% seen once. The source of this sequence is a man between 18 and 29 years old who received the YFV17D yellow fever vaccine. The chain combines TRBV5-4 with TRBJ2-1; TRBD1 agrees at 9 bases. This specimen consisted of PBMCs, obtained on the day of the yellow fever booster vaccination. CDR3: CASSPARDREHEQFF. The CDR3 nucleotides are TGTGCCAGCAGCCCCGCGCGGGACAGGGAGCATGAGCAGTTCTTC.